The 15 T cell receptor beta chains in this list originate from one sample, sequenced in a study of T cell changes during pregnancy in multiple sclerosis. Profiling relied on immunoSEQ multiplex PCR, and the TCRdb table lists in-frame clones only, not all of them. The data contain some 70,000 clones, roughly 90% of them singletons. The sequenced sample was peripheral blood, obtained after pregnancy. The receptors were gathered from a female donor in good health, enrolled as a control in a pregnancy study.

The chain has TRBV5-4 and TRBJ1-4, with TRBD1 identical over 8 bases. The ends lost 2 bases at V and 8 bases at J; junction bases unmatched: 5. CDR3 size: 14 residues. The germline gives CDR1 SGHNT, CDR2 YYREEE (reference sequence). CDR3 DNA sequence: TGTGCCAGCAGCTTTAGACAGGGGACGGAAAAACTGTTTTTT. Amino acid sequence: CASSFRQGTEKLFF.

V is TRBV19 and J is TRBJ2-7; TRBD1 might be the D (7 bases). Germline assignment: CDR1 LNHDA and CDR2 SQIVND (reference sequence). Trimming shortened V by 8 bases and J by 0 bases, and 14 bases separated the two germline ends. CDR3 length: 14 residues. CDR3 nucleotides: TGTGCCAGTGGGTGGCGGGACAGCTCCTACGAGCAGTACTTC. Translation: CASGWRDSSYEQYF.

J is TRBJ2-7 and V is TRBV19, with 9 bases lining up with TRBD1. The ends lost 7 bases at V and 5 bases at J; junction bases unmatched: 9. The CDR3 runs to 14 residues. Germline loops: CDR1 LNHDA, CDR2 SQIVND (reference sequence). The CDR3 region is CASTKWTGDNEQYF. The DNA of the CDR3 is TGTGCCAGTACCAAATGGACAGGGGACAACGAGCAGTACTTC.

The chain employs TRBV5-1 and TRBJ2-1; a possible D gene is TRBD2 (5 bases). Per germline, CDR1 SGHRS and CDR2 YFSETQ. The CDR3 runs to 14 residues. V gave up 3 bases and J gave up 5 bases, with 12 bases separating them. The CDR3 nucleotides read TGCGCCAGCAGCTCCGGGATTATCAACAATGAGCAGTTCTTC. Amino acids: CASSSGIINNEQFF.

The chain employs TRBV2 and TRBJ2-7; a possible D gene is TRBD1 (5 bases). CDR1 is SNHLY, CDR2 FYNNEI, per germline. The CDR3 covers 13 residues. The V gene lost 6 bases and the J gene lost 5 bases, with 14 bases spanning the gap. The CDR3 bases are TGTGCCAGCAGGCAGGGTCTAGGAAACGAGCAGTACTTC. This encodes CASRQGLGNEQYF.

The chain recombines TRBV4-3 with TRBJ2-7; TRBD1 matches 7 bases. Germline assignment: CDR1 LGHNA and CDR2 YSLEER. This CDR3 is 15 amino acids long. With 0 bases clipped from V and 1 base from J, the junction kept 3 bases outside the gene matches. CDR3 coding DNA: TGCGCCAGCAGCCAAGATACAGGGGCTTCCTACGAGCAGTACTTC. Protein: CASSQDTGASYEQYF.

This clone was picked up a small number of times. The J gene is TRBJ2-5, the V gene TRBV21-1; no check of the table's D call, TRBD2, against the DNA was made. TRBV21-1 is a pseudogene. This CDR3 is 14 amino acids long. The CDR3 DNA reads TGTGCCAGCAGCAAAGTGAGAGACTCAGAGACCCAGTACTTC. Its translation is CASSKVRDSETQYF.

The chain employs TRBV7-2 and TRBJ2-1; 10 bases line up with TRBD2. The J segment lost 6 bases and the V segment lost 5 bases, leaving 7 bases of the junction unmatched. CDR1 SGHTA and CDR2 FQGNSA come from the germline V gene. CDR3 size: 15 residues. The CDR3 nucleotides are TGTGCCAGCAGCCCGAGCGGGGGGGCCTCCAATGAGCAGTTCTTC. It codes for CASSPSGGASNEQFF.

The rearrangement joins TRBV11-3 to TRBJ2-1; D is ambiguous. CDR1 and CDR2 from the germline V gene are SGHNT and YENEEA. Trimming pared 3 bases from V and 5 bases from J, leaving 17 bases between. This CDR3 is 16 amino acids long. In nucleotides, the CDR3 is TGTGCCAGCAGCTTCTCCCATCGGAGTTATAACAATGAGCAGTTCTTC. As protein: CASSFSHRSYNNEQFF.

The rearrangement links TRBV11-3 to TRBJ1-2, with TRBD1 as a possible D gene (6 bases). CDR1 and CDR2 from the germline V gene are SGHNT and YENEEA. The V end lost 4 bases, the J end lost 8 bases, and 17 bases lay between the germline ends. The CDR3 consists of 14 residues. The CDR3 region is CASSSTGSIGGYTF. The CDR3 DNA sequence: TGTGCCAGCAGCTCAACAGGGAGCATTGGGGGCTACACCTTC.

This clone was detected once. The gene calls are TRBV9 and TRBJ2-5, with D possibly TRBD2 on 5 matching bases. Per the germline V gene, CDR1 is SGDLS and CDR2 is YYNGEE. This CDR3 has 13 amino acids. Deletions cut 5 bases from V and 4 bases from J, with 12 bases between. The CDR3 nucleotides are TGTGCCAGCAGACCTACAGCGGCAGAGACCCAGTACTTC. Protein sequence: CASRPTAAETQYF.

The CDR3 coding sequence is TGTGCCAGCGGCCCCGGCTACACCTTC. As protein: CASGPGYTF. V and J are TRBV6-1 and TRBJ1-2, with D unresolved. Germline assignment: CDR1 MNHNS and CDR2 SASEGT. Trimming cost V 8 bases and J 8 bases, with 6 bases left between them. This CDR3 region has 9 residues.

The table lists this clone with a count of one. The rearrangement uses TRBV5-1 and TRBJ2-7, with 14 bases fitting TRBD2. Germline lookup yields CDR1 SGHRS and CDR2 YFSETQ. V was pared by 2 bases and J by 5 bases, with 3 bases of the junction left unmatched. The CDR3 has 15 amino acids. This CDR3 reads CASSFGTSGSNEQYF. The DNA of the CDR3 is TGCGCCAGCAGCTTTGGGACTAGCGGGAGCAACGAGCAGTACTTC.

V and J are TRBV6-5 and TRBJ1-1; D unclear. Per germline, CDR1 MNHEY and CDR2 SVGAGI. Trimming removed 5 bases from V and 5 bases from J, with 15 bases in between. This CDR3 is 14 amino acids long. CDR3 DNA sequence: TGTGCCAGCAGTACCCAAAGGAGGCGAACTGAAGCTTTCTTT. Translated, it gives CASSTQRRRTEAFF.

This clone appeared a single time. CDR3 sequence: CASSQDVGTGGQPQHF. The CDR3 nucleotides read TGTGCCAGCAGCCAAGATGTCGGGACAGGGGGCCAGCCCCAGCATTTT. This chain uses TRBV4-2 with TRBJ1-5; 12 positions match TRBD1. CDR1 is LGHNA, CDR2 YNFKEQ, per germline. The CDR3 extends over 16 amino acids. J gave up 7 bases and V 0 bases, and 4 bases lay outside the gene matches.